This entry describes one T cell receptor (beta chain). This record belongs to a study of blood T cell repertoires in COVID-19. In the original analysis: The assay estimated nucleated cells by amplifying reference gene primers. Generated by immunoSEQ multiplex PCR, the TCRdb table keeps only in-frame clones and is missing some. V, J and clone size were drawn from that table, and D and trimming were deduced from the DNA. Of 250,000 to 350,000 clones in the sample, roughly 85% were seen once. Study members were between roughly 18 and 100 years old and lived in approximately 25 US regions. Allocation to cohorts depended on clinical history reported by the participants. Donors in Cohort 3 who had recovered were those with two negative PCRs, healthcare professional clearance, or resolution of their symptoms. There are 15 residues in the CDR3. Germline lookup yields CDR1 SGHNT and CDR2 YYREEE (reference sequence). Trimming took 0 bases from V and 2 from J; bases not matched to a gene: 2.

Source material: PBMCs or T cells enriched from blood (not recorded which). The clonotype originates from a woman between 40 and 50 years old who had recovered from COVID-19. The chain carries TRBV5-4 and TRBJ2-7, with 10 bases lining up with TRBD2. The DNA for the CDR3 is TGTGCCAGCAGCTTGGGCGGACTAGCGGCCTACGAGCAGTACTTC. Amino acids: CASSLGGLAAYEQYF.